Listed below are T cell receptor beta chains from one sample, sequenced in a study of T cell repertoires in cytomegalovirus infection. TCRdb passed the reads through MiXCR, listing each CDR3 protein once. The table has 680,000 or so distinct CDR3 sequences, less than 40% seen once; the top ten hold 2.8%. The specimen sequenced was PBMCs. The receptors originated from a human donor in good health (CMV status not recorded). Some clones in this sample may be carry-over from other donors' samples. CDR3s include the opening cysteine and the closing phenylalanine or tryptophan. The D gene is left open where the match is weak. Rows may omit the clone size; those that give it use once, few, many or a size class.

>TRBV20-1|TRBJ1-2|NA|few
CSAPPPNNYGYTF
>TRBV25-1|TRBJ1-2|TRBD1|NA
CASSAYPGTGDGDYGYTF
>TRBV4-2|TRBJ2-7|NA|few
CASSQGGGGDSYEQYF
>TRBV12-3/TRBV12-4|TRBJ1-3|TRBD1|NA
CASSRTGGLDTIYF
>TRBV2|TRBJ2-7|NA|few
CASKSSSSYEQYF
>TRBV6-1|TRBJ1-2|TRBD1|NA
CASSPGQGKYGYTF
>TRBV15|TRBJ2-5|NA|NA
CATSRAGKYETQYF
>TRBV15|TRBJ1-1|NA|NA
CATSRVGGMNTEAFF
>TRBV11-2|TRBJ2-1|TRBD2|NA
CASSVTFREDNNEQFF
>TRBV2|TRBJ1-2|NA|few
CASSEARQSYGYTF
>TRBV7-2|TRBJ2-7|TRBD2|many
CASSLVASGSYEQYF
>TRBV6-1|TRBJ1-4|TRBD1|few
CASIRRQGKEKLFF
>TRBV7-2|TRBJ2-5|TRBD2|NA
CASSVGTSVPQETQYF
>TRBV12-3/TRBV12-4|TRBJ1-2|TRBD1|NA
CASRTSGTGVYGYTF
>TRBV20-1|TRBJ1-5|NA|NA
CSARDLGLYNQPQHF